This T cell receptor (beta chain) was documented in a study of T cells in Graves' hyperthyroidism and ophthalmopathy. TCR beta CDR3 regions were amplified from RNA transcripts. Researchers ran a first-round RT-PCR on the TCR CDR3 using the HTBI primer set. MiXCR, applied by TCRdb to the multiplex PCR reads, yields one record per CDR3 protein. The repertoire holds 700,000 or so distinct CDR3 sequences, with about a sixth as singletons. In patients aged 18 to 65, hyperthyroidism was newly diagnosed, with duration under 2 months. Together with thyroid ultrasound, orbital computed tomography, serum thyroxine and TRAb, clinical symptoms were used for diagnoses. In regard to this clonotype: The antigen is undetermined.

Study-wide points: A model built on 13 V-J features separated ophthalmopathy from stable hyperthyroidism. Most thyroid-expanded clonotypes above 0.001 were also found in blood.

The CDR3 consists of 15 residues. The germline CDR1 and CDR2 sequences are WSHSY and SAAADI. V gave up 8 bases and J gave up 2 bases, with 16 bases separating them. The chain uses TRBV10-2 and TRBJ2-1, with D unclear. The source material was blood. The receptor comes from a man aged 18 to 29 with Graves' hyperthyroidism. CDR3 region: CASGRAIRTYNEQFF. DNA for the CDR3: TGCGCCAGCGGAAGAGCGATCCGGACCTACAATGAGCAGTTCTTC.